Presented here are 25 T cell receptor beta chains from one specimen sequenced in a study of shared clonotypes between healthy human individuals. Using immunoSEQ multiplex PCR, the repertoire was profiled, and TCRdb retains in-frame clones only, with some absent. The data contain over 2 million clones, 92% of them singletons. The sample taken for sequencing was naive CD4+ T cells from PBMCs. Subset defined: CD45RA+ positively selected. The receptors derive from a man younger than 30 in good health. Some clones in this sample may be carry-over from other donors' samples.

The CDR3 is CASSRGGQGPSTNEKLFF. The CDR3 bases are TGTGCCAGCAGCCGCGGGGGACAGGGGCCATCAACTAATGAAAAACTGTTTTTT. V usage is TRBV5-4 and J usage is TRBJ1-4; 10 bases are a match to TRBD1. CDR3 length: 18 amino acids. Germline trimming cut 4 bases from V and 0 bases from J; bases unmatched to any gene: 9. Germline CDR1 is SGHNT and CDR2 is YYREEE (reference sequence).

The chain joins TRBV7-2 to TRBJ1-5; no firm D call. The CDR3 runs to 13 residues. CDR1 and CDR2 (germline): SGHTA, FQGNSA. Trimming took off 2 bases at V and 4 bases at J, with 6 bases between the two ends. CDR3 protein: CASSLTRNQPQHF. The DNA for the CDR3 is TGTGCCAGCAGCTTAACCAGGAATCAGCCCCAGCATTTT.

The chain carries TRBV28 and TRBJ2-3; D possibly corresponds to TRBD1 (5 bases). There are 14 residues in the CDR3. V was cut by 9 bases and J by 0 bases, with 13 bases left in between. CDR1 and CDR2 from the germline V gene are MDHEN and SYDVKM. CDR3 in DNA: TGTGCCAGTTTGGGGCAGCGTAGCACAGATACGCAGTATTTT. This encodes CASLGQRSTDTQYF.

This clone was picked up one time. The J gene is TRBJ1-5, the V gene TRBV18; no reliable D call. The CDR3 totals 17 residues. The V and J ends lost 6 bases and 0 bases respectively, with 18 bases between them. Germline-derived CDR1 and CDR2 are KGHSH and LQKENI. The CDR3 sequence: CASSSYSKPDSNQPQHF. The CDR3 coding sequence is TGTGCCAGCTCGTCATACAGCAAACCTGATAGCAATCAGCCCCAGCATTTT.

This chain links TRBV6-5 with TRBJ2-3; TRBD2 matches at 8 bases. Losses at the gene ends were 8 bases for V and 3 bases for J; bases not matched to a gene: 7. The V gene's germline CDR1 is MNHEY and CDR2 SVGAGI. The CDR3 is made up of 14 amino acids. The CDR3 loop is CASRSGSRTDTQYF. In nucleotides, the CDR3 is TGTGCCAGCCGGAGCGGGAGTAGGACAGATACGCAGTATTTT.

V and J are TRBV7-3 and TRBJ2-3; 8 nucleotides agree with TRBD2. The germline gives CDR1 SGHTA, CDR2 FQGTGA. Trimming removed 5 bases from V and 0 bases from J; junction bases left unmatched: 16. The CDR3 is 19 residues long. CDR3 residues: CASSLRRGGGGGSTDTQYF. The CDR3 nucleotides read TGTGCCAGCAGCCTCCGTCGAGGCGGGGGCGGGGGGAGCACAGATACGCAGTATTTT.

Of note for this clone: The same CDR3 arises from other DNA sequences in this sample as well. This chain links TRBV27 with TRBJ1-1; no definite D call. This CDR3 is 13 amino acids long. Germline CDR1 is MNHEY and CDR2 is SMNVEV (reference sequence). The V and J ends lost 2 bases and 0 bases respectively, with 4 bases between them. The CDR3 region has the DNA TGTGCCAGCAGTTTAGGTATGAACACTGAAGCTTTCTTT. Amino acid sequence: CASSLGMNTEAFF.

CDR3 nucleotide sequence: TGCGCCAGCAGCTTGGAGGGACAGGTCTCTGGAAACACCATATATTTT. Translation: CASSLEGQVSGNTIYF. The J gene is TRBJ1-3, the V gene TRBV5-1, with 8 positions matching TRBD1. Germline V gives CDR1 SGHRS, CDR2 YFSETQ. This CDR3 is built from 16 residues. The V gene end was trimmed by 0 bases and the J gene end by 0 bases; junction bases not matched to a gene: 2.

The sample holds one count of this clone. The chain links TRBV30 to TRBJ2-3; D uncertain. In germline, CDR1 is GTSNPN, CDR2 SVGIG (reference sequence). Trimming left V 2 bases short and J 8 bases short, with 14 bases between. The CDR3 consists of 13 residues. As DNA, the CDR3 is TGTGCCTGGAGTTCCCCGGCCGGCGGTACGCAGTATTTT. This sequence encodes CAWSSPAGGTQYF.

This clone was counted a few times. This chain connects TRBV27 to TRBJ2-7, with 7 positions matching TRBD1. The CDR3 spans 14 residues. The V segment lost 9 bases and the J segment 0 bases; nucleotides outside the gene matches: 8. Germline values: CDR1 MNHEY, CDR2 SMNVEV (reference sequence). CDR3 in DNA: TGTGCCAGAGCCCGGGACAGCCTCTCCTACGAGCAGTACTTC. It translates to CARARDSLSYEQYF.

Written as DNA, the CDR3 is TGTGCCAGCAGCTTGGGATCCCCCCTGGGGACAGATACGCAGTATTTT. Translating gives CASSLGSPLGTDTQYF. This rearrangement joins TRBV5-4 to TRBJ2-3; D remains unclear. The germline V and J ends were trimmed by 0 bases and 3 bases, with 14 bases remaining between them. This CDR3 spans 16 amino acids. Germline CDR1 is SGHNT and CDR2 is YYREEE (reference sequence).

The chain links TRBV11-2 to TRBJ2-7; a weak D match, TRBD2 (6 bases). The CDR3 runs 14 residues. With 2 bases removed from V and 7 bases from J, the gap between germline ends came to 15 bases. The germline V gene encodes CDR1 SGHAT and CDR2 FQNNGV. The CDR3 bases are TGTGCCAGCAGCTTATCAGGGACTGCCGGGGAGCAGTACTTC. Its protein is CASSLSGTAGEQYF.

Points on this clone: Other nucleotide sequences in the sample specify the same CDR3. V and J are TRBV28 and TRBJ1-1; 9 bases fit TRBD1. Germline V gives CDR1 MDHEN, CDR2 SYDVKM. This CDR3 comprises 13 residues. The V gene end was trimmed by 6 bases and the J gene end by 4 bases; junction bases not matched to a gene: 3. This CDR3 reads CASRGQGRTEAFF. The CDR3 region has the DNA TGTGCCAGCAGGGGACAGGGTCGCACTGAAGCTTTCTTT.

The J gene is TRBJ1-4, the V gene TRBV7-2; D gene uncertain. V dropped 3 bases and J dropped 0 bases, with 5 bases sitting between them. Per the germline V gene, CDR1 is SGHTA and CDR2 is FQGNSA. The CDR3 runs 14 residues. The CDR3 is CASSFLSTNEKLFF. The CDR3 DNA reads as TGTGCCAGCAGCTTTTTGTCAACTAATGAAAAACTGTTTTTT.

The rearrangement joins TRBV7-6 to TRBJ2-3, with D possibly matching TRBD1 (6 bases). CDR3 size: 15 residues. Germline V gives CDR1 SGHVS, CDR2 FNYEAQ. Trimming removed 1 base at V and 2 bases at J, with 10 bases between. CDR3 DNA sequence: TGTGCCAGCAGCTTAGGGGGGCAGACCACAGATACGCAGTATTTT. It yields the protein CASSLGGQTTDTQYF.

The CDR3 here is CASSLARWQSNTDTQYF. CDR3 DNA sequence: TGTGCCAGCAGCTTAGCCCGTTGGCAGTCCAACACAGATACGCAGTATTTT. The chain is built from TRBV7-8 and TRBJ2-3, with no clear D. The CDR3 loop spans 17 amino acids. V dropped 0 bases and J dropped 2 bases, with 15 bases sitting between them. Germline CDR1 is SGHVS and CDR2 is FQNEAQ.

The gene calls are TRBV30 and TRBJ2-1, with 7 bases matching TRBD1. The CDR3 totals 14 residues. Germline trimming cut 3 bases from V and 8 bases from J; bases unmatched to any gene: 10. The germline gives CDR1 GTSNPN, CDR2 SVGIG (reference sequence). The CDR3 sequence is CAWRLQGPWDEQFF. CDR3 nucleotides: TGTGCCTGGAGGTTACAGGGGCCTTGGGATGAGCAGTTCTTC. Full variable domain (missing parts from reference TRBV30 and TRBJ2-1): SQTIHQWPATLVQPVGSPLSLECTVEGTSNPNLYWYRQAAGRGLQLLFYSVGIGQISSEVPQNLSASRPQDRQFILSSKKLLLSDSGFYLCAWRLQGPWDEQFFGPGTRLTVL.

This chain connects TRBV27 to TRBJ2-1; 9 bases agree with TRBD2. J gave up 4 bases and V 6 bases, and 16 bases lay outside the gene matches. Germline V gene data show CDR1 as MNHEY and CDR2 as SMNVEV (reference sequence). The CDR3 is 18 amino acids. DNA of the CDR3: TGTGCCAGCAGAACGCTAACCGGGACTAGCAGAGATTACAATGAGCAGTTCTTC. The encoded protein is CASRTLTGTSRDYNEQFF.

On this clone: The sample has other DNA sequences that encode this CDR3 too. The chain couples TRBV20-1 to TRBJ2-7; weak D call: TRBD2 (5 bases). Germline V gene lookup returns CDR1 DFQATT and CDR2 SNEGSKA (reference sequence). This CDR3 is 11 amino acids long. The V end lost 5 bases, the J end lost 1 base, and 6 bases lay between the germline ends. The CDR3 is CSASGSYEQYF. Written as DNA, the CDR3 is TGCAGTGCTTCGGGGTCCTACGAGCAGTACTTC.

V gene TRBV11-2 combines with J gene TRBJ2-2; a possible D gene is TRBD2 (7 bases). CDR1 is SGHAT, CDR2 FQNNGV, per germline. V was clipped by 5 bases and J by 4 bases, with 14 bases between them. The CDR3 loop spans 15 amino acids. The CDR3 DNA reads TGTGCCAGCAGCAGGGGGGGCGCCTTCACCGGGGAGCTGTTTTTT. It is translated as CASSRGGAFTGELFF.

The V and J genes are TRBV5-5 and TRBJ1-4; D possibly corresponds to TRBD1 (5 bases). This CDR3 has 13 amino acids. The ends were cut back, 4 bases at V and 8 bases at J, with 12 bases in the middle. Germline CDR1 SGHKS, CDR2 YYEKEE (reference sequence). CDR3 coding DNA: TGTGCCAGCAGCACCGCAGGGACGGAAAAACTGTTTTTT. This encodes CASSTAGTEKLFF.

Of note for this clone: Other DNA sequences from this sample encode an identical CDR3 as well. The CDR3 is CASSASSGSYNEQFF. CDR3 DNA: TGTGCCAGCAGCGCATCTAGCGGCTCCTACAATGAGCAGTTCTTC. The chain carries TRBV9 and TRBJ2-1; 7 nucleotides agree with TRBD2. V lost 3 bases to trimming and J lost 0 bases; unmatched junction nucleotides: 3. Germline lookup yields CDR1 SGDLS and CDR2 YYNGEE. The CDR3 totals 15 residues.

On this clone: The sample has other DNA sequences that encode this CDR3 too. V usage is TRBV5-1 and J usage is TRBJ2-3; D is ambiguous. Germline V gene sequence: CDR1 SGHRS, CDR2 YFSETQ. V dropped 0 bases and J dropped 2 bases, with 7 bases sitting between them. The CDR3 is made up of 14 amino acids. This CDR3 is CASSLGSYTDTQYF. Here the CDR3 DNA reads TGCGCCAGCAGCTTGGGGTCGTACACAGATACGCAGTATTTT.

The CDR3 protein is CASSPEVEGTEAFF. The CDR3 DNA reads TGCGCCAGCAGCCCCGAGGTCGAGGGTACTGAAGCTTTCTTT. The chain recombines TRBV5-1 with TRBJ1-1, with D uncertain. From germline, CDR1 is SGHRS and CDR2 YFSETQ. This CDR3 is built from 14 residues. Trimming removed 4 bases from V and 5 bases from J, with 15 bases in between.

This chain's CDR3 is CASSPPGLSVYEQYF. Written as DNA, the CDR3 is TGCGCCAGCAGCCCCCCGGGACTAAGCGTCTACGAGCAGTACTTC. The rearrangement joins TRBV5-1 to TRBJ2-7, with 7 nucleotides matching TRBD2. The CDR3 runs to 15 residues. Germline V gene data show CDR1 as SGHRS and CDR2 as YFSETQ. Trimming took 4 bases from V and 3 from J; bases not matched to a gene: 10.